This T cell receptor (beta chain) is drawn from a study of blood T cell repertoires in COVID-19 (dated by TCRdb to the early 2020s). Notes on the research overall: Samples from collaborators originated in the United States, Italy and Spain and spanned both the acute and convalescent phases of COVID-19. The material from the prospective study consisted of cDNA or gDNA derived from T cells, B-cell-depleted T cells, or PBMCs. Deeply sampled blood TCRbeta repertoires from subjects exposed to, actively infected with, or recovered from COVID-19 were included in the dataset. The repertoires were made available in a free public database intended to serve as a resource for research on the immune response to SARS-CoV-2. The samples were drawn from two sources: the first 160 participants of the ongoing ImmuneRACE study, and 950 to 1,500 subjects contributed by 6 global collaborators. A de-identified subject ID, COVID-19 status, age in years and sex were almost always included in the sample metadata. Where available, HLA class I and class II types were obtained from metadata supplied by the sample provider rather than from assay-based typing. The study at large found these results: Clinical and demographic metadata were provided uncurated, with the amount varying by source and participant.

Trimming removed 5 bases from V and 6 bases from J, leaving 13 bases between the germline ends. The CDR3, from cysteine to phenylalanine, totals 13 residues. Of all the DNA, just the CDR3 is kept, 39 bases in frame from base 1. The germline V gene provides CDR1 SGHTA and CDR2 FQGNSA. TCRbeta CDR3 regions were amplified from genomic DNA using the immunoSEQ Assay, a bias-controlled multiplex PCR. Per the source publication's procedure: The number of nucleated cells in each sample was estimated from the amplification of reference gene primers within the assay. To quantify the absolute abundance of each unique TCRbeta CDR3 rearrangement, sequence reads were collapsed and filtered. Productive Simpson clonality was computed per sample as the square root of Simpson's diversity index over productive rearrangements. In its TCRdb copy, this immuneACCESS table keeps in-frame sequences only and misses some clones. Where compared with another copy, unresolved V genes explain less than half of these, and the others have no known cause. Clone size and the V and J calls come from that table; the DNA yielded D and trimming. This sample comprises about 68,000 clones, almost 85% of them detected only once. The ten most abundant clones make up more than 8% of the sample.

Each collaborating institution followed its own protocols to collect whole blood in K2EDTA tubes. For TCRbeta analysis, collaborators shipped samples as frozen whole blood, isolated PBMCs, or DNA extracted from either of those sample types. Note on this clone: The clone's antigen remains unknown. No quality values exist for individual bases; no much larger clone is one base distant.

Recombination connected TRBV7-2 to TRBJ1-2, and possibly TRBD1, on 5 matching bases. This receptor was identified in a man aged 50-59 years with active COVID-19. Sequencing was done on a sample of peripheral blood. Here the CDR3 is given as CASSRTGGNGYTF. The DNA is TGTGCCAGCAGCCGAACCGGGGGAAATGGCTACACCTTC.